The clone carrying this T cell receptor (delta chain) was counted only a few times. Its antigen is unidentified. The mismatch at residue 9 between this DNA's translation and the TCRdb protein of a much larger clone likely reflects a read error; the protein shown is translated from the DNA. V trimming: 0 bases; J trimming: 5 bases; junction bases outside the gene matches: 25. The CDR3 contains 23 residues. The germline CDR1 and CDR2 sequences are TSWWSYY and QGS. TCRdb reapplied CATT to the multiplex PCR reads. The table has more than 45,000 delta-chain clones, 1.7% seen once. These data come from a study of γδ T cells in repeated Plasmodium falciparum infection. Study results and limitations: Over time and infection, Vgamma9/Vdelta2+ repertoires remained highly stable and polyclonal.

Gammadelta T cells were flow-sorted from PBMC into Vgamma9/Vdelta2+ and Vdelta2-negative populations for bulk analysis. The chain is built from TRDV1 and TRDJ1; 12 nucleotides align to TRDD3. The J gene, absent from TCRdb, was called here by matching the DNA to germline. The TCR originated in a pool of human donors (malaria-infected and uninfected, not separated). Input material: gamma-delta T cells from blood. The CDR3 protein is CALGELKSPHRYWGIQGEDKLIF. DNA for the CDR3: TGTGCTCTTGGGGAACTAAAGTCCCCGCACCGGTACTGGGGGATACAGGGGGAGGATAAACTCATCTTT.